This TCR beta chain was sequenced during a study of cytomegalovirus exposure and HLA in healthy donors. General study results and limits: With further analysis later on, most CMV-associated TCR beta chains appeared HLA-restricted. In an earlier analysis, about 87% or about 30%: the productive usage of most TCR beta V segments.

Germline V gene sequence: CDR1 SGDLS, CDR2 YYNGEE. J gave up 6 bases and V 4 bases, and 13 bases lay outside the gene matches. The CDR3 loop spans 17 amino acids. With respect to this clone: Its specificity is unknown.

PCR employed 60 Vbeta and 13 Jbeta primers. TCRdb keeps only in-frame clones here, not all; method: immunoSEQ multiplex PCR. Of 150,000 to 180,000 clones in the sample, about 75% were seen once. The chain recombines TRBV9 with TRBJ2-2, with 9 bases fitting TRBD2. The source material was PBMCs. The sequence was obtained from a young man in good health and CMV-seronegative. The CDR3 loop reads CASSPILAGVFAGELFF. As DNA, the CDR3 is TGTGCCAGCAGCCCTATCTTAGCGGGAGTCTTCGCCGGGGAGCTGTTTTTT.